What follows are 15 T cell receptor beta chains derived from one specimen sequenced in a study of shared T cell receptors in the human thymus. Some clones are missing from TCRdb's copy, which holds only in-frame ones; the method was immunoSEQ multiplex PCR. The sample shows 600,000 to 900,000 clones, 70% to 90% of them seen only once. The data were also submitted as part of a second study, on human thymus T cells.

Sequenced: thymocytes. Every receptor here comes from a girl under two years old with a congenital heart defect.

This chain joins TRBV6-5 and TRBJ2-5; 7 bases are a match to TRBD2. This CDR3 is built from 14 residues. J was trimmed by 4 bases and V by 10 bases; bases with no gene match: 12. The germline CDR1 and CDR2 sequences are MNHEY and SVGAGI. The chain's CDR3 is CATNPWWEGETQYF. For the CDR3, the DNA is TGTGCCACCAACCCGTGGTGGGAGGGAGAGACCCAGTACTTC.

This chain links TRBV2 with TRBJ1-6; maybe TRBD1 (6 bases). The germline V gene has CDR1 SNHLY and CDR2 FYNNEI. This CDR3 is 16 amino acids long. The V and J ends lost 2 bases and 7 bases respectively, with 15 bases between them. The CDR3 spells CASSERGGPRNSPLHF. In DNA, the CDR3 is TGTGCCAGCAGTGAAAGGGGGGGACCCCGGAATTCACCCCTCCACTTT.

The chain uses TRBV5-1 and TRBJ1-1, with 8 bases matching TRBD1. Germline V gene lookup returns CDR1 SGHRS and CDR2 YFSETQ. V gave up 4 bases and J gave up 4 bases; unmatched junction bases: 18. The CDR3 consists of 18 residues. The CDR3 region is CASSKGQEGDPEVTEAFF. CDR3 sequence (DNA): TGCGCCAGCAGCAAGGGACAGGAGGGGGACCCGGAGGTCACTGAAGCTTTCTTT.

The chain is built from TRBV4-1 and TRBJ1-2; D might be TRBD1 (6 bases). The CDR3 has 18 amino acids. In germline, CDR1 is MGHRA, CDR2 YSYEKL. The V end was cut by 1 base, the J end by 4 bases, with 22 bases between. The CDR3 DNA follows: TGCGCCAGCAGCCAAGGTATAAGGTCCGGACAGACGATCTATGGCTACACCTTC. This sequence encodes CASSQGIRSGQTIYGYTF.

The chain combines TRBV4-2 with TRBJ1-6; 7 nucleotides line up with TRBD1. Germline lookup yields CDR1 LGHNA and CDR2 YNFKEQ. The CDR3 has 12 amino acids. Trimming at V came to 8 bases and at J to 9 bases, leaving 4 bases not matched to a gene. In nucleotides, the CDR3 is TGTGCCAGCTCCCCAGGGGGTTCACCCCTCCACTTT. Residues: CASSPGGSPLHF.

V and J are TRBV6-5 and TRBJ2-5; maybe TRBD1 (5 bases). Trimming cost V 0 bases and J 1 base, with 9 bases left between them. CDR3 length equals 15 residues. CDR1 and CDR2 from the germline V gene are MNHEY and SVGAGI. The CDR3 nucleotides read TGTGCCAGCAGTTACTCGACGACAGCCCAAGAGACCCAGTACTTC. Protein sequence: CASSYSTTAQETQYF.

This clone showed up just once. The V and J genes are TRBV2 and TRBJ1-1; 9 positions agree with TRBD1. From germline, CDR1 is SNHLY and CDR2 FYNNEI. V was pared by 1 base and J by 1 base, with 4 bases of the junction left unmatched. This CDR3 contains 16 residues. For the CDR3, the DNA is TGTGCCAGCAGTGAAGGGGACAGGGTACCGAACACTGAAGCTTTCTTT. It yields the protein CASSEGDRVPNTEAFF.

The chain combines TRBV20-1 with TRBJ1-1, with unresolved D. Trimming removed 6 bases at V and 0 bases at J, with 5 bases between. The V gene's germline CDR1 is DFQATT and CDR2 SNEGSKA (reference sequence). The CDR3 has 11 residues. The CDR3 DNA reads TGCAGTGCGCCGGTGAACACTGAAGCTTTCTTT. This gives the protein CSAPVNTEAFF.

V usage is TRBV5-4 and J usage is TRBJ1-1; 7 bases line up with TRBD1. The trim removed 0 bases at V and 1 base at J, leaving 9 bases unmatched. The CDR3 consists of 17 residues. The germline CDR1 and CDR2 sequences are SGHNT and YYREEE (reference sequence). CDR3 loop: CASSLEGGRFSNTEAFF. Here the CDR3 DNA reads TGTGCCAGCAGCTTGGAAGGGGGCCGTTTCTCGAACACTGAAGCTTTCTTT. The full variable domain, with the rest looked up from reference TRBV5-4 and TRBJ1-1, is ETGVTQSPTHLIKTRGQQVTLRCSSQSGHNTVSWYQQALGQGPQFIFQYYREEENGRGNFPPRFSGLQFPNYSSELNVNALELDDSALYLCASSLEGGRFSNTEAFFGQGTRLTVV.

Worth noting for this clone: The same CDR3 arises from other DNA sequences in this sample as well. The chain couples TRBV2 to TRBJ1-5, with D perhaps TRBD1 (5 bases). Trimming took off 3 bases at V and 6 bases at J, with 9 bases between the two ends. Germline CDR1 reads SNHLY; CDR2 reads FYNNEI. This CDR3 region has 13 residues. The CDR3 nucleotides read TGTGCCAGCAGTGAGGGGGGGAGTCAGCCCCAGCATTTT. It translates to CASSEGGSQPQHF.

The gene calls are TRBV28 and TRBJ1-4; unclear D gene. V was pared by 9 bases and J by 3 bases, with 8 bases between. Looked up from germline, CDR1 is MDHEN and CDR2 is SYDVKM. The CDR3 is 12 amino acids. CDR3 sequence reads: CASVRSNEKLFF. The CDR3 DNA sequence: TGTGCCAGTGTTCGGTCTAATGAAAAACTGTTTTTT.

The rearrangement links TRBV11-2 to TRBJ2-3; D possibly corresponds to TRBD2 (7 bases). The V end was cut by 0 bases, the J end by 7 bases, with 17 bases between. The CDR3 is 16 residues long. CDR1 is SGHAT and CDR2 is FQNNGV in the germline V gene. CDR3 sequence (DNA): TGTGCCAGCAGCTTAGATCATGCGGGGGCCAACCATACGCAGTATTTT. Its protein product is CASSLDHAGANHTQYF. Variable domain in full (rest from reference TRBV11-2 and TRBJ2-3): EAGVAQSPRYKIIEKRQSVAFWCNPISGHATLYWYQQILGQGPKLLIQFQNNGVVDDSQLPKDRFSAERLKGVDSTLKIQPAKLEDSAVYLCASSLDHAGANHTQYFGPGTRLTVL.

This chain uses TRBV28 with TRBJ1-1; 7 bases fit TRBD1. J gave up 1 base and V 8 bases, and 16 bases lay outside the gene matches. This CDR3 contains 17 residues. The germline V gene has CDR1 MDHEN and CDR2 SYDVKM. The CDR3 protein is CASGWGQSLGQNTEAFF. The CDR3 nucleotides are TGTGCCAGCGGATGGGGACAGAGTCTAGGGCAGAACACTGAAGCTTTCTTT.

V usage is TRBV18 and J usage is TRBJ1-2; 7 bases align to TRBD1. After removal of 3 bases from V and 2 bases from J, the junction contained 6 bases not matched to a gene. This CDR3 region has 15 residues. Germline V gene sequence: CDR1 KGHSH, CDR2 LQKENI. The CDR3, as DNA: TGTGCCAGCTCACCGCACAGGGGACCAAACTATGGCTACACCTTC. This translates into CASSPHRGPNYGYTF.

DNA for the CDR3: TGCGCCAGCAGCTTGTTGACTAGCGGGGGGGCCCCCTACAATGAGCAGTTCTTC. It yields the protein CASSLLTSGGAPYNEQFF. The chain links TRBV5-1 to TRBJ2-1; 14 bases match TRBD2. Trimming took 1 base from V and 2 from J; bases not matched to a gene: 5. The CDR3 has 18 amino acids. Looked up from germline, CDR1 is SGHRS and CDR2 is YFSETQ.